The 30 T cell receptor beta chains presented below share a single source sample, sequenced in a study of radiation and T cells in renal cell carcinoma. Clones were sequenced by immunoSEQ multiplex PCR, and TCRdb holds only the in-frame ones, with some missing. The table lists 120,000 to 150,000 clones, around 90% of them singletons. This sample's time point: baseline pretreatment blood. Treatment denoted: 15 Gy SBRT to primary tumor, nephrectomy 4 weeks later. The input for sequencing was blood, taken from a patient whose treatment included radiotherapy and nephrectomy. The source of these receptors is a woman aged 70-85 years with renal cell carcinoma.

The J gene is TRBJ1-4, the V gene TRBV19; no reliable D call. The CDR3 totals 14 residues. Germline CDR1 is LNHDA and CDR2 is SQIVND (reference sequence). V shed 5 bases and J shed 7 bases, with 14 bases lying between them. The CDR3 sequence is CASSESHRVEKLFF. CDR3 sequence (DNA): TGTGCCAGTAGTGAATCCCACAGAGTTGAAAAACTGTTTTTT.

The gene calls are TRBV7-8 and TRBJ1-6; D is possibly TRBD1 (6 bases). The CDR3 is 16 amino acids. CDR1 and CDR2 from the germline V gene are SGHVS and FQNEAQ. Between the trimmed V and J ends, which lost 2 bases and 7 bases, there was a span of 15 bases. CDR3 nucleotide sequence: TGTGCCAGCAGCTTAAACAGGGATACAAACAATTCACCCCTCCACTTT. It translates to CASSLNRDTNNSPLHF.

The chain employs TRBV2 and TRBJ1-5; D gene unclear. The V end lost 4 bases, the J end lost 3 bases, and 10 bases lay between the germline ends. Germline V gives CDR1 SNHLY, CDR2 FYNNEI. The CDR3 length is 14 residues. DNA of the CDR3: TGTGCCAGCAGTGCCGGGCGGAACAATCAGCCCCAGCATTTT. Residues: CASSAGRNNQPQHF.

This chain connects TRBV7-2 to TRBJ2-3; 13 bases map to TRBD2. Germline V gene lookup returns CDR1 SGHTA and CDR2 FQGNSA. V trimming: 5 bases; J trimming: 6 bases; junction bases outside the gene matches: 8. The length of the CDR3 is 16 residues. The CDR3 coding sequence is TGTGCCAGCAGCACTTCGGCGGGACTAGCGGGGGATACGCAGTATTTT. This sequence encodes CASSTSAGLAGDTQYF.

This sequence joins TRBV21-1 and TRBJ2-7. TRBV21-1 corresponds to a pseudogene. The CDR3 length is 13 residues. CDR3 sequence: CASSKEGSYEQYF. The CDR3, as DNA: TGTGCCAGCAGCAAAGAAGGCAGCTACGAGCAGTACTTC.

This rearrangement joins TRBV5-6 to TRBJ1-6, with TRBD1 identical over 7 bases. Germline-derived CDR1 and CDR2 are SGHDT and YYEEEE. Unmatched junction bases numbered 4, after V lost 2 bases and J lost 5 bases. This CDR3 region has 15 residues. The CDR3 DNA reads TGTGCCAGCAGCTTCAGGGGGGCTCATAATTCACCCCTCCACTTT. Translation: CASSFRGAHNSPLHF.

The chain joins TRBV15 to TRBJ2-1; D gene ambiguous. The V end was cut by 4 bases, the J end by 0 bases, with 10 bases between. The CDR3 has 15 amino acids. Germline V gives CDR1 LNHNV, CDR2 YYDKDF (reference sequence). The CDR3 spells CATSTDKYSYNEQFF. The CDR3 nucleotides read TGTGCCACCAGCACAGACAAATACTCCTACAATGAGCAGTTCTTC.

The chain joins TRBV19 to TRBJ1-1; D may be TRBD1 (5 bases). Trimming cost V 3 bases and J 8 bases, with 16 bases left between them. Germline assignment: CDR1 LNHDA and CDR2 SQIVND (reference sequence). This CDR3 spans 14 amino acids. This chain's CDR3 is CASSIGTFDPEAFF. The CDR3 nucleotides read TGTGCCAGTAGTATCGGGACGTTCGACCCGGAAGCTTTCTTT. Full variable domain (outside the CDR3, taken from reference TRBV19 and TRBJ1-1): DGGITQSPKYLFRKEGQNVTLSCEQNLNHDAMYWYRQDPGQGLRLIYYSQIVNDFQKGDIAEGYSVSREKKESFPLTVTSAQKNPTAFYLCASSIGTFDPEAFFGQGTRLTVV.

The genes are TRBV18 and TRBJ1-5; 8 bases line up with TRBD1. V was pared by 4 bases and J by 4 bases, with 6 bases of the junction left unmatched. This CDR3 spans 15 amino acids. CDR1 is KGHSH, CDR2 LQKENI, per germline. DNA of the CDR3: TGTGCCAGCTCACGCACAGGGGGATCAAATCAGCCCCAGCATTTT. Its protein product is CASSRTGGSNQPQHF.

The V and J genes are TRBV4-2 and TRBJ1-4; 10 nucleotides align to TRBD1. V was clipped by 6 bases and J by 7 bases; unmatched bases: 8. CDR1 LGHNA and CDR2 YNFKEQ come from the germline V gene. The CDR3 length is 15 residues. The CDR3 here is CASRATGTGVEKLFF. The CDR3 region has the DNA TGTGCCAGCAGAGCCACCGGGACAGGGGTTGAAAAACTGTTTTTT.

The rearrangement links TRBV14 to TRBJ2-5, with D uncertain. CDR3 length: 15 amino acids. Trimming shortened V by 0 bases and J by 0 bases, and 8 bases separated the two germline ends. In germline, CDR1 is SGHDN, CDR2 FVKESK. CDR3: CASSQDGTYQETQYF. CDR3 DNA sequence: TGTGCCAGCAGCCAAGACGGAACCTACCAAGAGACCCAGTACTTC.

The chain carries TRBV7-2 and TRBJ2-2; D may be TRBD1 (5 bases). Trimming removed 4 bases at V and 6 bases at J, with 12 bases between. This CDR3 spans 14 amino acids. Germline V gene sequence: CDR1 SGHTA, CDR2 FQGNSA. CDR3 in amino acids: CASSYDSVPGELFF. CDR3 DNA: TGTGCCAGCAGCTACGACAGTGTGCCCGGGGAGCTGTTTTTT.

V gene TRBV19 combines with J gene TRBJ1-2; no clear D gene. This CDR3 is built from 10 residues. Germline assignment: CDR1 LNHDA and CDR2 SQIVND (reference sequence). V dropped 3 bases and J dropped 7 bases, with 3 bases sitting between them. CDR3 nucleotide sequence: TGTGCCAGTAGTATTTGTGGCTACACCTTC. Amino acid sequence: CASSICGYTF.

V and J are TRBV27 and TRBJ1-2; D gene unclear. CDR1 is MNHEY and CDR2 is SMNVEV in the germline V gene (reference sequence). The V gene lost 2 bases and the J gene lost 4 bases, with 2 bases spanning the gap. The CDR3 extends over 11 amino acids. The CDR3 here is CASSLPYGYTF. CDR3 coding DNA: TGTGCCAGCAGTTTACCCTATGGCTACACCTTC.

Note on this clone: Other DNA sequences in the sample encode the same CDR3. This sequence joins TRBV29-1 and TRBJ1-3; D possibly corresponds to TRBD1 (6 bases). CDR3 length equals 12 residues. Trimming took 4 bases from V and 4 from J, leaving 8 bases between them. From germline, CDR1 is SQVTM and CDR2 ANQGSEA. CDR3 amino acids: CSVGTDGNTIYF. The CDR3 nucleotides read TGCAGCGTTGGGACAGACGGAAACACCATATATTTT.

The chain combines TRBV20-1 with TRBJ2-1; D not certain. CDR3 size: 11 residues. Germline lookup yields CDR1 DFQATT and CDR2 SNEGSKA (reference sequence). Trimming pared 6 bases from V and 0 bases from J, leaving 3 bases between. CDR3 residues: CSARSYNEQFF. CDR3 in DNA: TGCAGTGCCCGCTCCTACAATGAGCAGTTCTTC.

The CDR3 is CASRPGQIFYGYTF. CDR3 nucleotides: TGTGCCAGCAGGCCGGGACAAATTTTCTATGGCTACACCTTC. This chain connects TRBV28 to TRBJ1-2; TRBD1 is a possible D gene (6 bases). The CDR3 has 14 amino acids. Germline CDR1 and CDR2: MDHEN and SYDVKM. Trimming pared 6 bases from V and 4 bases from J, leaving 15 bases between.

The genes are TRBV7-2 and TRBJ2-1; no clear D gene. Trimming cost V 1 base and J 10 bases, with 5 bases left between them. CDR3 size: 11 residues. Germline CDR1 reads SGHTA; CDR2 reads FQGNSA. CDR3 nucleotide sequence: TGTGCCAGCAGCTTAGAGACAGAGCAGTTCTTC. It translates to CASSLETEQFF.

The rearrangement uses TRBV19 and TRBJ1-6; TRBD1 matches at 8 bases. CDR1 and CDR2 (germline): LNHDA, SQIVND (reference sequence). There are 17 residues in the CDR3. The ends lost 6 bases at V and 2 bases at J; junction bases unmatched: 9. DNA for the CDR3: TGTGCCAGTAGACGGACAGGGAAGGAGGCCTATAATTCACCCCTCCACTTT. Translation gives CASRRTGKEAYNSPLHF. Full variable domain (remainder filled in from reference TRBV19 and TRBJ1-6): DGGITQSPKYLFRKEGQNVTLSCEQNLNHDAMYWYRQDPGQGLRLIYYSQIVNDFQKGDIAEGYSVSREKKESFPLTVTSAQKNPTAFYLCASRRTGKEAYNSPLHFGNGTRLTVT.

The chain uses TRBV7-2 and TRBJ1-1, with D maybe TRBD1 (5 bases). With 1 base removed from V and 1 base from J, the gap between germline ends came to 19 bases. Germline CDR1 SGHTA, CDR2 FQGNSA. This CDR3 is built from 18 residues. CDR3 region: CASSLDLRAGLRNTEAFF. CDR3 DNA: TGTGCCAGCAGCTTAGATCTCCGGGCAGGGCTGAGGAACACTGAAGCTTTCTTT.

The chain is built from TRBV11-3 and TRBJ1-6, with D tentatively TRBD1 (6 bases). Germline lookup yields CDR1 SGHNT and CDR2 YENEEA. This CDR3 is 13 amino acids long. V was shortened by 8 bases and J by 10 bases, with 15 bases between the two germline ends. The CDR3 DNA reads TGTGCCAGCGGATTCAGGGGAAACTCACCCCTCCACTTT. Translating gives CASGFRGNSPLHF.

This clone was counted a single time. The J gene is TRBJ2-1, the V gene TRBV5-1; D possibly corresponds to TRBD1 (6 bases). The CDR3 sequence is 15 residues long. Germline loops: CDR1 SGHRS, CDR2 YFSETQ. The V end lost 2 bases, the J end lost 3 bases, and 12 bases lay between the germline ends. The CDR3 protein is CASSFVGANYNEQFF. The DNA for the CDR3 is TGCGCCAGCAGCTTCGTGGGGGCAAACTACAATGAGCAGTTCTTC.

The chain carries TRBV5-6 and TRBJ2-1; D is possibly TRBD1 or TRBD2 (5 bases each). The CDR3 is 16 residues long. CDR1 is SGHDT, CDR2 YYEEEE, per germline. Trimming removed 0 bases from V and 6 bases from J, with 16 bases in between. CDR3 in amino acids: CASSLAGARMANEQFF. The CDR3, as DNA: TGTGCCAGCAGCTTGGCCGGGGCGCGGATGGCCAATGAGCAGTTCTTC.

The V gene is TRBV6-1, the J gene TRBJ1-5; 7 bases agree with TRBD1. CDR3 size: 14 residues. J lost 0 bases, V lost 6 bases, and 2 bases had no gene match. The V gene's germline CDR1 is MNHNS and CDR2 SASEGT. CDR3 sequence reads: CASRGQYSNQPQHF. The DNA of the CDR3 is TGTGCCAGCAGGGGACAGTATAGCAATCAGCCCCAGCATTTT.

The chain couples TRBV30 to TRBJ2-7; 8 bases are shared with TRBD2. V was clipped by 2 bases and J by 5 bases; unmatched bases: 11. Per the germline V gene, CDR1 is GTSNPN and CDR2 is SVGIG (reference sequence). The CDR3 totals 15 residues. CDR3 in DNA: TGTGCCTGGAGTCCCCGGACGGGGGGGCTAGACGAGCAGTACTTC. This encodes CAWSPRTGGLDEQYF. Complete variable domain (other parts from reference TRBV30 and TRBJ2-7): SQTIHQWPATLVQPVGSPLSLECTVEGTSNPNLYWYRQAAGRGLQLLFYSVGIGQISSEVPQNLSASRPQDRQFILSSKKLLLSDSGFYLCAWSPRTGGLDEQYFGPGTRLTVT.

CDR3 residues: CASSRSDRAGNTIYF. CDR3 in DNA: TGTGCCAGCTCCCGTTCAGACAGGGCTGGAAACACCATATATTTT. The chain links TRBV18 to TRBJ1-3; 7 nucleotides line up with TRBD1. CDR1 is KGHSH and CDR2 is LQKENI in the germline V gene. The CDR3 has 15 amino acids. The ends lost 6 bases at V and 2 bases at J; junction bases unmatched: 7.

This CDR3 is CASSLSDSTYYEQYF. The DNA of the CDR3 is TGTGCCAGCAGTTTGTCCGACAGTACATACTACGAGCAGTACTTC. The chain recombines TRBV27 with TRBJ2-7; a possible D gene is TRBD1 (5 bases). Germline V gene lookup returns CDR1 MNHEY and CDR2 SMNVEV (reference sequence). This CDR3 region has 15 residues. V lost 3 bases and J 3 bases, leaving 15 bases between the germline ends.

The chain joins TRBV10-2 to TRBJ2-1; D not resolved. CDR1 and CDR2 from the germline V gene are WSHSY and SAAADI. The CDR3 runs to 13 residues. Trimming cost V 5 bases and J 6 bases, with 11 bases left between them. The CDR3 is CASSRRAANEQFF. Written as DNA, the CDR3 is TGCGCCAGCAGTAGGAGAGCTGCCAATGAGCAGTTCTTC.

This clone turned up a few times. The chain is built from TRBV7-9 and TRBJ1-4; D gene ambiguous. CDR1 and CDR2 from the germline V gene are SEHNR and FQNEAQ (reference sequence). The CDR3 covers 15 residues. V lost 3 bases and J lost 7, with 15 bases in between. In DNA form, the CDR3 reads TGTGCCAGCAGCTTTGGGGATTCCCTTGCTGAAAAACTGTTTTTT. This codes for CASSFGDSLAEKLFF. The entire variable domain, with the rest obtained from reference TRBV7-9 and TRBJ1-4, is as follows: DTGVSQNPRHKITKRGQNVTFRCDPISEHNRLYWYRQTLGQGPEFLTYFQNEAQLEKSRLLSDRFSAERPKGSFSTLEIQRTEQGDSAMYLCASSFGDSLAEKLFFGSGTQLSVL.

This chain connects TRBV15 to TRBJ2-1; TRBD1 might be the D (7 bases). V shed 3 bases and J shed 8 bases, with 11 bases lying between them. The CDR3 is 13 residues long. Looked up from germline, CDR1 is LNHNV and CDR2 is YYDKDF (reference sequence). The CDR3 region has the DNA TGTGCCACCAGCAGCGGAGGGGGCGATGAGCAGTTCTTC. This sequence encodes CATSSGGGDEQFF.